This T cell receptor (beta chain) was profiled in a study of PD-1 blockade in classical Hodgkin lymphoma (dated by TCRdb to 2020 to 2021). Some background on the complete study: Nivolumab dosing was 3 mg/kg intravenously every 2 weeks, continuing until either disease progression or unacceptable toxicity. A peripheral blood immune signature of response to PD-1 blockade in classical Hodgkin lymphoma was defined using TCR beta sequencing and CyTOF. Beyond this particular receptor, the publication reports: The study covered only a single clinical trial cohort, and the causes of the repertoire differences, possibly disease activity or prior therapy, were still not defined. A significant rise by C4D1 was seen in CD4+ but not CD8+ TCR diversity (p=0.0027 vs p=0.16), with the rise being most apparent in complete responders (p=0.02). Lower diversity was seen in patients whose nivolumab began less than 1 year after ASCT, and these patients were left out of later analyses so that immune reconstitution would not confound the results. Among trial patients, those achieving complete response had baseline diversity similar to that of newly diagnosed patients, while diversity was significantly lower in partial responders and progressors. Baseline TCR diversity was reported to be lower in newly diagnosed patients than in healthy donors and to be lower still in relapsed/refractory patients.

The Qiagen DNeasy kit was used to extract genomic DNA from unsorted PBMCs and from the negatively selected CD4+ and CD8+ fractions. Amplification of TCR beta CDR3 regions was done by immunoSEQ multiplex PCR with primers that anneal to V and J segments. A synthetic immune receptor repertoire was used to minimize amplification bias, and any remaining bias was removed computationally after sequencing. Concerning the study's data processing: Custom Python scripts were used to quantify repertoire diversity as the Shannon entropy index. Unsorted, CD4+ and CD8+ repertoires were analyzed separately, except for combined analyses in which CD4+ and CD8+ sequences were merged in silico. A clone was considered expanded if an increase in frequency of at least 2-fold after treatment relative to C1D1 was found, and a pseudocount of 0.5 was applied to clones undetected at baseline. Singleton clones were defined as clones with 0 or 1 copy at C1D1, and non-singleton clones were defined as clones with 2 or more copies. Clones expanded in unsorted samples were labelled as CD4+, CD8+ or unknown by matching protein sequences in sorted samples from the same patient. Diversity changes from C1D1 to C4D1 were tested in paired samples using Wilcoxon tests. Here the immuneACCESS table is served through TCRdb, limited to in-frame sequences with V and J called. Missing clones are a known gap in these copies; in checked studies unresolved V genes cover under half, and the rest lacks a known reason. For V, J and clone size, that table is used; D and trimming come from the DNA. In this sample the table shows some 14,000 clones, about 86% of which occur a single time. Over 4% of the sample is taken by the ten largest.

Comments on this clone: It has no known antigen specificity. There are no base qualities to consult, and no much larger clone falls within one base.

CDR1 and CDR2 (SGDLS, YYNGEE) derive from the germline V gene. A distance of 14 bases separates the germline ends of V and J, which lose 1 base and 1 base respectively. CDR3 length: 16 amino acids, cysteine to phenylalanine. This entry keeps only the CDR3 DNA: 48 bases, framed from base 1. The time point label, read with the paper, signifies: cycle 1 day 1 (C1D1), immediately before nivolumab initiation. Relapse after autologous stem cell transplantation had occurred in all trial patients, and cohorts A, B and C were distinguished by prior brentuximab vedotin exposure. The trial cohort was composed of approximately 56 patients with relapsed/refractory classical Hodgkin lymphoma, for whom complete response, partial response or progressive disease was recorded as best overall response. In the multi-cohort phase II CheckMate 205 trial, trial patients received single-agent nivolumab. An independent review committee assessed best overall response by applying the 2007 International Working Group response criteria. Trial PBMCs were collected immediately before nivolumab initiation (C1D1) and during therapy at cycle 2 day 1 and cycle 4 day 1. Peripheral blood was collected in 8 mL Vacutainer Cell Preparation Tubes, from which PBMCs were isolated by centrifugation and then cryopreserved.

The chain joins TRBV9 to TRBJ1-2, and perhaps TRBD1 as D gene, on 6 matching bases. The clonotype comes from a human donor with classical Hodgkin lymphoma. Sample: peripheral blood mononuclear cells (PBMCs), taken at baseline. The nucleotides read TGTGCCAGCAGCGTAAGCACAGGGCCCATTAACTATGGCTACACCTTC. It translates to CASSVSTGPINYGYTF.